The clone carrying this TCR beta chain was observed a few times. Its antigen is currently unknown. The sample belongs to a study of cytomegalovirus exposure and HLA in healthy donors. Study information: Early release data held about 85 million unique TCRs from HLA-typed donors.

Overall study findings and caveats: An analysis was carried out later, and it reportedly showed fewer N-insertions in an Asian-associated ancestry cluster than the roughly 670-donor mean. Accurate HLA-A and HLA-B prediction from TCR beta sequences was reported for most subjects.

Primers included in the PCR were 60 Vbeta and 13 Jbeta primers. Clones were read by immunoSEQ multiplex PCR, and TCRdb kept only the in-frame ones, dropping some. Here the sample spans about 120,000 clones, around 10% being singletons. This CDR3 comprises 13 residues. Germline lookup yields CDR1 SGHTS and CDR2 YDEGEE. Trimming cost V 1 base and J 9 bases; bases outside gene matches: 4. This receptor was taken from a man aged 25 to 40 in good health and CMV-seronegative. The rearrangement uses TRBV5-8 and TRBJ1-1; 9 bases agree with TRBD1. The specimen was PBMCs. The CDR3 is CASSLMTGGQAFF. The CDR3 region has the DNA TGTGCCAGCAGCTTGATGACAGGGGGGCAAGCTTTCTTT. Full variable domain (outside the CDR3, taken from reference TRBV5-8 and TRBJ1-1): EAGVTQSPTHLIKTRGQQATLRCSPISGHTSVYWYQQALGLGLQFLLWYDEGEERNRGNFPPRFSGRQFPNYSSELNVNALELEDSALYLCASSLMTGGQAFFGQGTRLTVV.